One T cell receptor (beta chain) is described in this entry. One end of the junction varies from germline; a read error may be responsible. For each extraction, RNA and DNA were obtained together from around 20-30 mg of unsorted bulk tissue. This specimen comes from a study of tumor-infiltrating lymphocytes in primary liver carcinoma. Background on the study: Patients, male and female, were 30 to 69 years old.

Starting from roughly 0.5 ug of total RNA, TCR beta cDNA was produced with a primer in the constant region. Slightly modified ARM-PCR with three nested multiplex PCR rounds yielded TCR beta libraries. Investigators reported that the first two PCR rounds, at 10 cycles each, used TRBV1-TRBV30 forward primers with a C-beta reverse primer. TCRdb analysed the multiplex PCR reads with MiXCR anew, one entry per CDR3 protein. This table holds 55,000 or so distinct CDR3 sequences, about two thirds found once. Germline lookup yields CDR1 MNHNS and CDR2 SASEGT. CDR3 length equals 16 residues. This chain connects TRBV6-1 to TRBJ2-3, with 7 bases lining up with TRBD2. This TCR was recovered from a man aged 35 to 55 with primary liver carcinoma and hepatitis B virus infection. What was sequenced was liver tumor tissue from sampling region 2. Stated subset: tumor region T2, inferior pole. The CDR3 coding sequence is TGTGCCAACAGTCCGAGGGCTAGCGGTCACACGGATACGCAGTATTTT. It encodes CANSPRASGHTDTQYF.